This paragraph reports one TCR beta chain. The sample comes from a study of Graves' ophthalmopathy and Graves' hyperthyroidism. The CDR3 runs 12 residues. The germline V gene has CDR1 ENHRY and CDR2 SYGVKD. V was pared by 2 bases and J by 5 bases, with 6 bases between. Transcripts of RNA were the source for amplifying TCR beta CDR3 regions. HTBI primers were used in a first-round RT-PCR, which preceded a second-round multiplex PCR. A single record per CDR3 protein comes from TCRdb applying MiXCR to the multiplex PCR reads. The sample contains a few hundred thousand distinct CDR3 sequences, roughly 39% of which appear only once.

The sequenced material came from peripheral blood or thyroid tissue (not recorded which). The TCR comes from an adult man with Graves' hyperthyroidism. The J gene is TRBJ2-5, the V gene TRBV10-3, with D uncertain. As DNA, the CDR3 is TGTGCCATCAGTGAGAAACGGGAGACCCAGTACTTC. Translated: CAISEKRETQYF.